One sample yielded the 18 T cell receptor beta chains listed below, sequenced in a study of blood T cell repertoires in COVID-19. Data came from immunoSEQ multiplex PCR; TCRdb stores just in-frame clones and leaves some out. This sample has approximately 19,000 clones; just over 90% occur once, and the top ten carry about 16%. The specimen sequenced was peripheral blood. The receptors here all came from a human donor in a cohort sampled during active COVID-19.

This clone was recorded once. V and J are TRBV10-1 and TRBJ2-3; D is unclear. The CDR3 totals 17 residues. The germline V gene has CDR1 WNHNN and CDR2 SYGVQD (reference sequence). V dropped 0 bases and J dropped 0 bases, with 13 bases sitting between them. CDR3 amino acids: CASSESHTVISTDTQYF. CDR3 in DNA: TGCGCCAGCAGTGAGTCGCATACTGTTATTAGCACAGATACGCAGTATTTT.

V and J are TRBV25-1 and TRBJ2-7; TRBD1 matches 7 bases. Per the germline V gene, CDR1 is MGHDK and CDR2 is SYGVNS. This CDR3 has 14 residues. Germline trimming cut 5 bases from V and 6 bases from J; bases unmatched to any gene: 10. The CDR3 nucleotides are TGTGCCAGCAGTAACCAACAGGGGTACTCCGAGCAGTACTTC. Its translation: CASSNQQGYSEQYF.

The J gene is TRBJ2-3, the V gene TRBV5-5; D call uncertain. The germline V gene encodes CDR1 SGHKS and CDR2 YYEKEE (reference sequence). CDR3 length equals 16 residues. The V end was cut by 4 bases, the J end by 1 base, with 16 bases between. This CDR3 reads CASSHESYRGTDTQYF. In DNA, the CDR3 is TGTGCCAGCAGCCATGAGTCATACCGGGGCACAGATACGCAGTATTTT.

The CDR3: CASSLEGTDHNSPLHF. CDR3 coding DNA: TGTGCCAGCAGCTTAGAAGGGACAGACCATAATTCACCCCTCCACTTT. The chain couples TRBV7-2 to TRBJ1-6; 7 bases are a match to TRBD1. The CDR3 runs to 16 residues. CDR1 and CDR2 (germline): SGHTA, FQGNSA. J was trimmed by 5 bases and V by 1 base; bases with no gene match: 5. Filled out from reference TRBV7-2 and TRBJ1-6, the complete variable domain reads GAGVSQSPSNKVTEKGKDVELRCDPISGHTALYWYRQSLGQGLEFLIYFQGNSAPDKSGLPSDRFSAERTGGSVSTLTIQRTQQEDSAVYLCASSLEGTDHNSPLHFGNGTRLTVT.

This chain connects TRBV5-4 to TRBJ1-2; maybe TRBD1 (6 bases). Looked up from germline, CDR1 is SGHNT and CDR2 is YYREEE (reference sequence). Trimming shortened V by 4 bases and J by 3 bases, and 16 bases separated the two germline ends. The CDR3 length is 15 residues. This CDR3 is CASSPRTAFHYGYTF. Written as DNA, the CDR3 is TGTGCCAGCAGCCCTAGGACAGCCTTTCACTATGGCTACACCTTC.

The chain is built from TRBV18 and TRBJ2-5; the D gene is possibly TRBD1 (6 bases). Trimming shortened V by 2 bases and J by 5 bases, and 15 bases separated the two germline ends. Germline V gene sequence: CDR1 KGHSH, CDR2 LQKENI. CDR3 length: 15 amino acids. The CDR3: CASSPTFWTEETQYF. The DNA of the CDR3 is TGTGCCAGCTCACCAACGTTCTGGACAGAGGAGACCCAGTACTTC.

The chain combines TRBV29-1 with TRBJ2-1, with 10 bases aligning to TRBD2. CDR1 SQVTM and CDR2 ANQGSEA come from the germline V gene. V was clipped by 4 bases and J by 5 bases; unmatched bases: 5. This CDR3 spans 14 amino acids. DNA for the CDR3: TGCAGCGTTGTACCTAGCGGGGGCCACAATGAGCAGTTCTTC. Translated, it gives CSVVPSGGHNEQFF.

This chain uses TRBV7-2 with TRBJ2-7; 12 bases match TRBD2. Trimming at V came to 5 bases and at J to 5 bases, leaving 13 bases not matched to a gene. Germline CDR1 is SGHTA and CDR2 is FQGNSA. The CDR3 length is 17 residues. The CDR3: CASSVGLAGPSYHEQYF. The CDR3 coding sequence is TGTGCCAGCAGCGTAGGACTAGCGGGACCGTCCTACCACGAGCAGTACTTC.

This clone was found a few times. The rearrangement links TRBV19 to TRBJ2-1; TRBD1 matches 7 bases. Germline loops: CDR1 LNHDA, CDR2 SQIVND (reference sequence). V dropped 5 bases and J dropped 11; count of bases not matched to a gene: 9. The length of the CDR3 is 13 residues. CDR3 protein: CASSSTNRGKQFF. In DNA, the CDR3 is TGTGCCAGTAGTTCCACCAACAGGGGAAAGCAGTTCTTC.

V usage is TRBV7-9 and J usage is TRBJ1-5; D is perhaps TRBD1 (6 bases). Trimming cost V 1 base and J 3 bases, with 13 bases left between them. The CDR3 is made up of 16 amino acids. The germline CDR1 and CDR2 sequences are SEHNR and FQNEAQ (reference sequence). The DNA for the CDR3 is TGTGCCAGCAGCTTAGAAAAGGGGGTTCTCAATCAGCCCCAGCATTTT. This encodes CASSLEKGVLNQPQHF. The variable domain in full, completed from reference TRBV7-9 and TRBJ1-5, reads DTGVSQNPRHKITKRGQNVTFRCDPISEHNRLYWYRQTLGQGPEFLTYFQNEAQLEKSRLLSDRFSAERPKGSFSTLEIQRTEQGDSAMYLCASSLEKGVLNQPQHFGDGTRLSIL.

This chain connects TRBV30 to TRBJ2-7; unclear D gene. Germline V gives CDR1 GTSNPN, CDR2 SVGIG (reference sequence). The CDR3 consists of 12 residues. V was trimmed by 1 base and J by 3 bases, leaving 7 bases between them. The CDR3, as DNA: TGTGCCTGGAGTGACAGAGTCTACGAGCAGTACTTC. Translation: CAWSDRVYEQYF.

This rearrangement joins TRBV6-5 to TRBJ1-1, with TRBD1 matching over 8 bases. CDR1 MNHEY and CDR2 SVGAGI come from the germline V gene. V was clipped by 6 bases and J by 12 bases; unmatched bases: 12. This CDR3 is 13 amino acids long. CDR3 in amino acids: CASRLRGLLETFF. In DNA form, the CDR3 reads TGTGCCAGCAGACTCAGGGGGCTTCTTGAGACTTTCTTT.

V usage is TRBV19 and J usage is TRBJ1-6; no reliable D call. The germline gives CDR1 LNHDA, CDR2 SQIVND (reference sequence). The CDR3 sequence is 15 residues long. Trimming took off 7 bases at V and 8 bases at J, with 18 bases between the two ends. This CDR3 reads CASTSRNVGYSPLHF. The CDR3 region has the DNA TGTGCCAGTACGTCGCGGAATGTTGGTTATTCACCCCTCCACTTT. Filled out from reference TRBV19 and TRBJ1-6, the complete variable domain reads DGGITQSPKYLFRKEGQNVTLSCEQNLNHDAMYWYRQDPGQGLRLIYYSQIVNDFQKGDIAEGYSVSREKKESFPLTVTSAQKNPTAFYLCASTSRNVGYSPLHFGNGTRLTVT.

The gene calls are TRBV5-6 and TRBJ2-2; 7 bases match TRBD2. Unmatched junction bases numbered 7, after V lost 2 bases and J lost 0 bases. In germline, CDR1 is SGHDT, CDR2 YYEEEE. The CDR3 extends over 17 amino acids. CDR3: CASSLLASGSNTGELFF. The DNA for the CDR3 is TGTGCCAGCAGCTTACTCGCTAGCGGATCGAACACCGGGGAGCTGTTTTTT. The variable domain in full, with the rest retrieved from reference TRBV5-6 and TRBJ2-2, is DAGVTQSPTHLIKTRGQQVTLRCSPKSGHDTVSWYQQALGQGPQFIFQYYEEEERQRGNFPDRFSGHQFPNYSSELNVNALLLGDSALYLCASSLLASGSNTGELFFGEGSRLTVL.

This rearrangement joins TRBV5-5 to TRBJ1-2; D is perhaps TRBD1 (6 bases). From germline, CDR1 is SGHKS and CDR2 YYEKEE (reference sequence). The CDR3 is 14 amino acids. The V gene lost 4 bases and the J gene lost 4 bases, with 14 bases spanning the gap. CDR3 loop: CASSLSRGGYGYTF. As DNA, the CDR3 is TGTGCCAGCAGCCTGTCGAGAGGGGGCTATGGCTACACCTTC.

V and J are TRBV28 and TRBJ2-3, with a tentative D call TRBD1 (5 bases). In germline, CDR1 is MDHEN, CDR2 SYDVKM. Between the trimmed V and J ends, which lost 3 bases and 0 bases, there was a span of 13 bases. The CDR3 spans 16 residues. CDR3 in DNA: TGTGCCAGCAGTTTCACGGCAGGGTCTAGCACAGATACGCAGTATTTT. It encodes CASSFTAGSSTDTQYF.

This rearrangement joins TRBV5-1 to TRBJ1-4; D is uncertain. Between the trimmed V and J ends, which lost 0 bases and 5 bases, there was a span of 11 bases. Germline CDR1 and CDR2: SGHRS and YFSETQ. CDR3 length: 15 residues. The CDR3 DNA is TGCGCCAGCAGCTTGGCGGCCAGCGGAAATGAAAAACTGTTTTTT. Protein sequence: CASSLAASGNEKLFF.

The chain carries TRBV5-1 and TRBJ2-7, with no clear D. Between the trimmed V and J ends, which lost 0 bases and 7 bases, there was a span of 14 bases. The germline V gene encodes CDR1 SGHRS and CDR2 YFSETQ. CDR3 length: 14 residues. Written as DNA, the CDR3 is TGCGCCAGCAGCTTGGGACGGTCACTACGAGAGCAGTACTTC. Encoded protein: CASSLGRSLREQYF.